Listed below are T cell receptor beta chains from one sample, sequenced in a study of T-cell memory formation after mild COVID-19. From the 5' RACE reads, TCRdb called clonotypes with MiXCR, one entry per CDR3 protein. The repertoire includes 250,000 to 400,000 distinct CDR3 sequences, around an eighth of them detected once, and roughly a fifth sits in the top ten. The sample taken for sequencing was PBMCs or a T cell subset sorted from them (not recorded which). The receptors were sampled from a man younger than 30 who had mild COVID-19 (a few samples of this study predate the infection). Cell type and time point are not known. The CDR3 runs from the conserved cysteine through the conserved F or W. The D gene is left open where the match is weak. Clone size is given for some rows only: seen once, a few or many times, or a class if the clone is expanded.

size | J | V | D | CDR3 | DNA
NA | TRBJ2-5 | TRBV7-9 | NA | CASSLDRSQYF | TGTGCCAGCAGCTTAGACAGGTCCCAGTACTTC
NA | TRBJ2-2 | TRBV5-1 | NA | CASSLDRGGNTGELFF | TGCGCCAGCAGCTTGGACAGGGGAGGCAACACCGGGGAGCTGTTTTTT
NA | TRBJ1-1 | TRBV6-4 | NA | CASSATGYTEAFF | TGTGCCAGCAGTGCAACGGGGTACACTGAAGCTTTCTTT
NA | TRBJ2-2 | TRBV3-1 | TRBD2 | CASSQAAFYRENRGAGELFF | TGTGCCAGCAGCCAAGCAGCCTTCTACCGGGAGAACCGGGGGGCCGGGGAGCTGTTTTTT
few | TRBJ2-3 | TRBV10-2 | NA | CASRSLGEDADTQYF | TGCGCCAGCAGGTCTCTAGGGGAGGACGCAGATACGCAGTATTTT
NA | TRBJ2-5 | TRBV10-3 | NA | CAISESRLRDLETQYF | TGTGCCATCAGTGAGTCGAGGCTTCGGGACTTGGAGACCCAGTACTTC
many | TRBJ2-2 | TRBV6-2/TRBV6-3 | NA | CASSYTDTGELFF | TGTGCCAGCAGTTACACAGACACCGGGGAGCTGTTTTTT
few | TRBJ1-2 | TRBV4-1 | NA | CASSQEREMGGYTF | TGCGCCAGCAGCCAAGAGAGAGAGATGGGAGGCTACACCTTC
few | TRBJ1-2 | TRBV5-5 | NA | CASSPYGISRGYTF | TGTGCCAGCAGCCCCTACGGTATTTCCCGTGGCTACACCTTC
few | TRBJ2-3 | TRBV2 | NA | CASILEGQGTAGLAARTDTQYF | TGTGCCAGCATTCTCGAGGGACAGGGGACTGCGGGACTAGCGGCCCGCACAGATACGCAGTATTTT
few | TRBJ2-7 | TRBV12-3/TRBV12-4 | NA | CASSSTGGTAYEQYF | TGTGCCAGCAGTTCAACCGGCGGGACAGCCTACGAGCAGTACTTC
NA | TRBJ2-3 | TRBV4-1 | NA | CASMTPGDTQYF | TGCGCCAGCATGACACCGGGGGATACGCAGTATTTT
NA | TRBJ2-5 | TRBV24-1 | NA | CATSEVGDETQYF | TGTGCCACCAGTGAAGTTGGAGATGAGACCCAGTACTTC
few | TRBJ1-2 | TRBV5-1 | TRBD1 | CASSLFYRDREFYGYTF | TGCGCCAGCAGCTTGTTCTACCGGGACAGGGAATTCTATGGCTACACCTTC
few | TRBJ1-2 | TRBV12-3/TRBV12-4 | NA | CASEPDGKGYTF | TGTGCCAGCGAACCGGACGGGAAGGGCTACACCTTC
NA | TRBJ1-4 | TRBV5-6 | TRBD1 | CASSRQGSTNEKLFF | TGTGCCAGCAGCCGACAGGGCTCAACTAATGAAAAACTGTTTTTT
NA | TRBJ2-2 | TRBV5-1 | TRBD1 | CASSDGQVANTGELFF | TGCGCCAGCAGCGACGGACAGGTCGCGAACACCGGGGAGCTGTTTTTT
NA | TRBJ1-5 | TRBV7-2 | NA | CASSLGPEPQHF | TGTGCCAGCAGCTTAGGTCCGGAGCCCCAGCATTTT
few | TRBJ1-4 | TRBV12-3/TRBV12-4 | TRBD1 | CASSLGHRGEKLFF | TGTGCCAGCAGTTTAGGGCACAGGGGTGAAAAACTGTTTTTT
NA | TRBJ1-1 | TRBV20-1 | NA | CSASSPTEAFF | TGCAGTGCTAGCTCCCCCACTGAAGCTTTCTTT
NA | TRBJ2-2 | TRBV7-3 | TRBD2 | CASSWAGGAHTGELFF | TGTGCCAGCAGCTGGGCCGGGGGGGCCCACACCGGGGAGCTGTTTTTT
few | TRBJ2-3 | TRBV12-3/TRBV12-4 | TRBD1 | CASSQGVDTQYF | TGTGCCAGCAGTCAGGGGGTGGATACGCAGTATTTT
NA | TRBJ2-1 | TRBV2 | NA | CASSEDEGTDEQFF | TGTGCCAGCAGTGAAGATGAGGGGACCGATGAGCAGTTCTTC
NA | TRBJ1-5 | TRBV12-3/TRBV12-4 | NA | CASSPRQNQPQHF | TGTGCCAGCAGTCCTCGCCAGAATCAGCCCCAGCATTTT
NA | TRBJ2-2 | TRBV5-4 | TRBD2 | CASSYGLAGGNTGELFF | TGTGCCAGCAGCTACGGACTAGCGGGGGGGAACACCGGGGAGCTGTTTTTT
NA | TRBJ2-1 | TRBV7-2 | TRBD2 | CASSLESTSGGQQFF | TGTGCCAGCAGCTTAGAGTCAACTAGCGGGGGTCAGCAGTTCTTC
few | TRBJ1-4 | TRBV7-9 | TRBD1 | CASSFPQGASNEKLFF | TGTGCCAGCAGCTTTCCACAGGGGGCGTCTAATGAAAAACTGTTTTTT
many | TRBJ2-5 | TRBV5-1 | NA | CASSLEQGRETQYF | TGCGCCAGCAGCTTGGAGCAGGGAAGGGAGACCCAGTACTTC
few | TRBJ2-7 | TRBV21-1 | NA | CASSKEGRGRSEQYF | TGTGCCAGCAGCAAAGAAGGTAGGGGGCGAAGCGAGCAGTACTTC
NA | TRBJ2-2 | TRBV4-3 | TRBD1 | CASSRFSPGQGRNTGELFF | TGCGCCAGCAGCCGATTCTCACCGGGACAGGGACGGAACACCGGGGAGCTGTTTTTT
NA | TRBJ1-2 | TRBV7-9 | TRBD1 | CASSAGTGAGGYTF | TGTGCCAGCAGCGCCGGGACAGGGGCGGGAGGCTACACCTTC
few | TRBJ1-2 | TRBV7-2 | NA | CASSSLARSYTF | TGTGCCAGCAGCTCCTTGGCTAGAAGCTACACCTTC
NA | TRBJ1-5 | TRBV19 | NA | CASSIEVFQPQHF | TGTGCCAGTAGTATCGAGGTTTTCCAGCCCCAGCATTTT
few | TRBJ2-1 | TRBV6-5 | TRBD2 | CASRASAGGRYNEQFF | TGTGCCAGCAGAGCCTCAGCGGGGGGCCGCTACAATGAGCAGTTCTTC
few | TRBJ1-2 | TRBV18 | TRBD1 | CASSPSRQGGYGYTF | TGTGCCAGCTCACCTTCTCGACAGGGAGGCTATGGCTACACCTTC
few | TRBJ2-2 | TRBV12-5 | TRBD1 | CASGRQGATGELFF | TGTGCTAGTGGTAGACAGGGGGCCACCGGGGAGCTGTTTTTT
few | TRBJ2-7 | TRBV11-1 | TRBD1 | CASSLSPDRGYEQYF | TGTGCCAGCAGCTTAAGCCCGGACAGGGGCTACGAGCAGTACTTC
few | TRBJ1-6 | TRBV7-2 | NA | CASSIQGGDSPLHF | TGTGCCAGCAGCATACAAGGGGGGGATTCACCCCTCCACTTT
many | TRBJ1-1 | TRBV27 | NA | CASSLRGSDTEAFF | TGTGCCAGCAGTTTAAGGGGGTCGGACACTGAAGCTTTCTTT
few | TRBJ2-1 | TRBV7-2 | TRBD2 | CASIHPGISGGNEQFF | TGTGCCAGCATCCACCCTGGAATTAGCGGGGGCAATGAGCAGTTCTTC
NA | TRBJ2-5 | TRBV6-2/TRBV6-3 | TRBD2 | CASSYGRSTSGQGTQYF | TGTGCCAGCAGTTACGGCCGGTCGACTAGCGGGCAAGGGACCCAGTACTTC
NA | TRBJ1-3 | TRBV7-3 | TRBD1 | CASSIGPPGGGGNTIYF | TGTGCCAGCAGTATCGGCCCCCCAGGGGGCGGTGGAAACACCATATATTTT
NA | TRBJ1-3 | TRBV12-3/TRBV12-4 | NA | CASSLYGSGNTIYF | TGTGCCAGCAGTTTATACGGGTCTGGAAACACCATATATTTT
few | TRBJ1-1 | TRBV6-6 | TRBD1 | CASSFPTGGTTEAFF | TGTGCCAGCAGTTTTCCGACAGGGGGGACGACTGAAGCTTTCTTT